One sample yielded the 17 T cell receptor beta chains listed below, sequenced in a study of cytomegalovirus exposure and HLA in healthy donors. PCR used 60 Vbeta primers and 13 Jbeta primers. The method was immunoSEQ multiplex PCR; TCRdb's version includes in-frame clones alone and lacks a portion of them. The data show about 120,000 clones, about 9.4% seen once. The sequenced sample was PBMCs. These receptor sequences come from a woman aged 40 to 50 in good health and CMV-seropositive.

The chain couples TRBV10-1 to TRBJ2-7, with TRBD1 as a possible D gene (6 bases). Per germline, CDR1 WNHNN and CDR2 SYGVQD (reference sequence). The CDR3 totals 14 residues. V was trimmed by 2 bases and J by 2 bases, leaving 10 bases between them. The CDR3: CASSERGGAYEQYF. CDR3 nucleotides: TGCGCCAGCAGTGAGAGAGGGGGAGCCTACGAGCAGTACTTC.

This clone was detected a few times. This chain links TRBV2 with TRBJ2-7; no clear D. V gave up 0 bases and J gave up 2 bases, with 8 bases separating them. Per the germline V gene, CDR1 is SNHLY and CDR2 is FYNNEI. The CDR3 has 14 residues. The DNA for the CDR3 is TGTGCCAGCAGTGAAGCGAGATCCACCTACGAGCAGTACTTC. This sequence encodes CASSEARSTYEQYF.

The chain carries TRBV7-9 and TRBJ1-1; 7 nucleotides match TRBD1. V shed 5 bases, J shed 1 base, and the junction held 7 bases outside the gene matches. This CDR3 region has 15 residues. Germline-derived CDR1 and CDR2 are SEHNR and FQNEAQ (reference sequence). The CDR3: CASSPPGQSNTEAFF. The DNA for the CDR3 is TGTGCCAGCAGCCCGCCGGGACAGTCGAACACTGAAGCTTTCTTT.

As to this clone: An end of the junction does not agree with germline; a read error may underlie this. The V call is TRBV29-1, the J call TRBJ1-2; unclear D gene. The germline V gene has CDR1 SQVTM and CDR2 ANQGSEA. The CDR3 has 11 amino acids. The CDR3: CSAEVSYGYTF. CDR3 in DNA: TGCAGCGCTGAAGTGTCGTATGGCTACACCTTC.

The chain recombines TRBV5-1 with TRBJ2-7, with D possibly TRBD2 on 7 matching bases. This CDR3 is 13 amino acids long. The V and J ends lost 7 bases and 3 bases respectively, with 14 bases between them. The germline V gene has CDR1 SGHRS and CDR2 YFSETQ. The CDR3 loop reads CASGEGRGYEQYF. The CDR3 region has the DNA TGCGCCAGCGGGGAGGGCAGGGGCTACGAGCAGTACTTC.

This clone was seen a handful of times. The V call is TRBV5-1, the J call TRBJ2-7; tentatively, D is TRBD1 (5 bases). The CDR3 covers 14 residues. Germline loops: CDR1 SGHRS, CDR2 YFSETQ. V was cut by 2 bases and J by 0 bases, with 9 bases left in between. The CDR3 sequence: CASSLRQSSYEQYF. The CDR3 nucleotides read TGCGCCAGCAGCTTACGACAGAGCTCCTACGAGCAGTACTTC.

This rearrangement joins TRBV5-1 to TRBJ1-1, with D tentatively TRBD1 (6 bases). In germline, CDR1 is SGHRS, CDR2 YFSETQ. The CDR3 consists of 13 residues. The V end lost 5 bases, the J end lost 1 base, and 9 bases lay between the germline ends. The CDR3 sequence is CASRQGANTEAFF. CDR3 DNA sequence: TGCGCCAGCAGACAGGGAGCGAACACTGAAGCTTTCTTT. Drawing the rest from reference TRBV5-1 and TRBJ1-1, the complete variable domain is KAGVTQTPRYLIKTRGQQVTLSCSPISGHRSVSWYQQTPGQGLQFLFEYFSETQRNKGNFPGRFSGRQFSNSRSEMNVSTLELGDSALYLCASRQGANTEAFFGQGTRLTVV.

This clone was detected many times. The CDR3 coding sequence is TGTGCCAGCAGCTTAGATAGGGACAGACAGTACTTC. Protein sequence: CASSLDRDRQYF. The V gene is TRBV11-2, the J gene TRBJ2-7; 7 nucleotides align to TRBD1. The CDR3 runs to 12 residues. Germline loops: CDR1 SGHAT, CDR2 FQNNGV. V was clipped by 0 bases and J by 10 bases; unmatched bases: 3. The full variable domain, in which reference TRBV11-2 and TRBJ2-7 provide the parts outside the CDR3, is EAGVAQSPRYKIIEKRQSVAFWCNPISGHATLYWYQQILGQGPKLLIQFQNNGVVDDSQLPKDRFSAERLKGVDSTLKIQPAKLEDSAVYLCASSLDRDRQYFGPGTRLTVT.

The chain has TRBV7-3 and TRBJ2-1, with D possibly matching TRBD1 (5 bases). V was shortened by 0 bases and J by 5 bases, with 5 bases between the two germline ends. The CDR3 covers 13 residues. Germline-derived CDR1 and CDR2 are SGHTA and FQGTGA. DNA of the CDR3: TGTGCCAGCAGCTTAACCAGGGACAATGAGCAGTTCTTC. Translation gives CASSLTRDNEQFF.

This clone was found a few times. The V call is TRBV28, the J call TRBJ1-2; D gene uncertain. Deletions cut 3 bases from V and 0 bases from J, with 8 bases between. CDR3 length equals 14 residues. Germline CDR1 is MDHEN and CDR2 is SYDVKM. CDR3 loop: CASSLGGTNYGYTF. The CDR3 DNA sequence: TGTGCCAGCAGTTTGGGCGGGACTAACTATGGCTACACCTTC.

The chain has TRBV18 and TRBJ2-2, with D perhaps TRBD1 (6 bases). The V end lost 4 bases, the J end lost 1 base, and 22 bases lay between the germline ends. The CDR3 runs 19 residues. Germline V gene sequence: CDR1 KGHSH, CDR2 LQKENI. CDR3 sequence: CASSRSGARGQLNTGELFF. CDR3 coding DNA: TGTGCCAGCTCACGATCAGGCGCGCGAGGACAGCTGAACACCGGGGAGCTGTTTTTT.

This clone was seen only a few times. The rearrangement links TRBV5-1 to TRBJ2-7; a weak D match, TRBD2 (7 bases). V shed 2 bases and J shed 4 bases, with 16 bases lying between them. Germline CDR1 is SGHRS and CDR2 is YFSETQ. This CDR3 spans 15 amino acids. Here the CDR3 DNA reads TGCGCCAGCAGCTTCCAAGGGGGGGGCGGATACGAGCAGTACTTC. Its protein is CASSFQGGGGYEQYF. Drawing the rest from reference TRBV5-1 and TRBJ2-7, the complete variable domain is KAGVTQTPRYLIKTRGQQVTLSCSPISGHRSVSWYQQTPGQGLQFLFEYFSETQRNKGNFPGRFSGRQFSNSRSEMNVSTLELGDSALYLCASSFQGGGGYEQYFGPGTRLTVT.

The chain combines TRBV5-5 with TRBJ1-1, with unresolved D. The V gene lost 4 bases and the J gene lost 4 bases, with 14 bases spanning the gap. CDR3 length: 14 amino acids. Germline assignment: CDR1 SGHKS and CDR2 YYEKEE (reference sequence). The CDR3: CASSLDPLSTEAFF. DNA of the CDR3: TGTGCCAGCAGCCTTGATCCTCTAAGCACTGAAGCTTTCTTT.

The chain joins TRBV29-1 to TRBJ2-1; TRBD1 might be the D (5 bases). Per germline, CDR1 SQVTM and CDR2 ANQGSEA. Between the trimmed V and J ends, which lost 7 bases and 0 bases, there was a span of 10 bases. The CDR3 covers 13 residues. The CDR3 DNA sequence: TGCAGCGCCAGAACAGGCTCCTACAATGAGCAGTTCTTC. As protein: CSARTGSYNEQFF.

This clone was found a few times. The chain carries TRBV5-1 and TRBJ1-1; TRBD1 is a possible D gene (6 bases). There are 15 residues in the CDR3. Trimming removed 4 bases from V and 2 bases from J, with 15 bases in between. Looked up from germline, CDR1 is SGHRS and CDR2 is YFSETQ. The DNA of the CDR3 is TGCGCCAGCAGCCAACTGGACAGACGAAACACTGAAGCTTTCTTT. Protein sequence: CASSQLDRRNTEAFF.

A few counts support this clone. This rearrangement joins TRBV9 to TRBJ2-2; weak D call: TRBD2 (6 bases). This CDR3 contains 15 residues. CDR1 and CDR2 from the germline V gene are SGDLS and YYNGEE. Trimming took 0 bases from V and 5 from J, leaving 11 bases between them. CDR3 sequence (DNA): TGTGCCAGCAGCGTAGGGAGGGGCCGGACCGGGGAGCTGTTTTTT. Translation gives CASSVGRGRTGELFF.

The chain recombines TRBV29-1 with TRBJ2-7, with 8 bases fitting TRBD1. The trim removed 5 bases at V and 3 bases at J, leaving 6 bases unmatched. The CDR3 covers 13 residues. Germline CDR1 and CDR2: SQVTM and ANQGSEA. The CDR3 nucleotides are TGCAGCGTTAGGGCAGGGGGCCTCTACGAGCAGTACTTC. Amino acids: CSVRAGGLYEQYF.